This entry concerns a single T cell receptor beta chain. This entry is derived from a study of OX40 agonist ivuxolimab in advanced cancers. Study in general: The treatment was a fully human IgG2 OX40 agonist, ivuxolimab.

Some clones are missing from TCRdb's copy, which holds only in-frame ones; the method was immunoSEQ multiplex PCR. In the table there are 30,000 to 40,000 clones, roughly 87% of which are singletons. The CDR3 totals 15 residues. Germline lookup yields CDR1 MNHEY and CDR2 SVGAGI. The V end was cut by 0 bases, the J end by 7 bases, with 13 bases between. Source: CD4+ or CD8+ T cells sorted from blood, taken in a trial of the OX40 agonist ivuxolimab. The rearrangement links TRBV6-5 to TRBJ2-1; TRBD1 might be the D (7 bases). The receptor's source is an adult with an advanced solid tumor such as melanoma, head and neck, liver or kidney cancer. CDR3 nucleotide sequence: TGTGCCAGCAGTTACTCAGGGGCAGGGGGGAATGAGCAGTTCTTC. Translation: CASSYSGAGGNEQFF.